The following is a T cell receptor (beta chain) sequence with its context. Its antigen is currently not known. No much larger clone is present one base from it, and per-base qualities are unavailable. This entry belongs to a study of siplizumab effects on memory and regulatory T cells (dated by TCRdb to the late 2010s). About the investigation overall: The effect of the anti-CD2 antibody siplizumab on alloreactive T-cell subsets was examined in allogeneic mixed lymphocyte reactions constructed from human PBMCs.

The CDR3 covers 13 residues, taking in both the cysteine and the phenylalanine. Left in the record is the CDR3 DNA by itself, 39 bases read in frame from the first base. The CDR1 and CDR2 encoded by the germline V gene (reference sequence) are MNHEY and SMNVEV. V is cut back by 6 bases and J by 6 bases, with 5 bases in the junction unmatched. The receptor library was made with the immunoSEQ multiplex PCR assay. About 10^5 TCR templates per sample were assayed on the deep sequencing platform. Genomic DNA extracted from sorted T cells was used for TCRbeta CDR3 sequencing. For the original study's pipeline: The R programming language was used for clonal analysis of the TCRbeta CDR3 data. Unstimulated samples were compared with post-reaction CFSE-low samples to define alloreactive CD4+ and CD8+ clones. Regulatory or non-regulatory origin of alloreactive CD4+ clones was assigned by matching sequences to the sorted unstimulated Treg and non-Treg repertoires. TCRdb's version of the immuneACCESS table is confined to in-frame rearrangements and falls short of the full clone set. An unresolved V gene accounts for under half of the shortfall where checked; the remainder is of unknown origin. V and J calls and clone size follow that table, whereas D and trimming were derived from the DNA. This sample gives approximately 97,000 clones in total; around nine tenths of them show up just once. Roughly 1.1% of the sample is held by the ten biggest clonotypes.

The paper's findings and limits, for the study overall: The cumulative frequency of alloreactive sequences that could be traced back to unstimulated CD4+ memory T cells was significantly reduced by siplizumab. The suppressive function of proliferating Tregs from siplizumab cultures was not functionally confirmed. Sequences below about 10^-5 frequency were poorly captured, so only a minor fraction of alloreactive clones could be mapped to unstimulated subsets. Unstimulated naive T cells appeared to be more diverse than memory T cells, and naive cells seemed to make a substantial contribution to the alloresponse. Among mappable alloreactive CD4+ clones, an average Treg-derived fraction of roughly 70% was observed with siplizumab, compared with 26.9% in control reactions. For roughly 80-95% of proliferating CD4+ or CD8+ clones, no naive or memory phenotype could be assigned.

Sorted unstimulated T cells and proliferating T cells recovered from mixed lymphocyte reactions were subjected to TCRbeta CDR3 sequencing. Fresh whole blood from fewer than 12 HLA-typed healthy donors was used to isolate PBMCs. Sequencing was carried out using CD4+ T cells sorted from blood. Recombination joined TRBV27 with TRBJ2-7; 10 bases in the middle match TRBD1. This clonotype originated in a human donor in good health. CDR3 loop: CASRWTGGTEQYF. The sequenced DNA: TGTGCCAGCAGATGGACAGGGGGTACCGAGCAGTACTTC.